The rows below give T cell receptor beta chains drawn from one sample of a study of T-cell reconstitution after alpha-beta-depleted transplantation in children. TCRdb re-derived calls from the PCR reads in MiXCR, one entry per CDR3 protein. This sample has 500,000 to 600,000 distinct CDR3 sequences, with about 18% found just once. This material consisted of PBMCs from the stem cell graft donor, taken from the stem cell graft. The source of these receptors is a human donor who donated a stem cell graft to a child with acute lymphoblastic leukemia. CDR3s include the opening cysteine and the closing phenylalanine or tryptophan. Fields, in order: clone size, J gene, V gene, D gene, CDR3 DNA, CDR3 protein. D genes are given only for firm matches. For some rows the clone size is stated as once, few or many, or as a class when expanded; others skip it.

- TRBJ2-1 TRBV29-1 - TGCAGCGTTGATCCTCGGGGGGCGGATCACAATGAGCAGTTCTTC CSVDPRGADHNEQFF
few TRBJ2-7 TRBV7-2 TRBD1 TGTGCCAGCAGCCGAGGACAGGGGGCGAGGGAGCAGTACTTC CASSRGQGAREQYF
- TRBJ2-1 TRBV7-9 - TGTGCCAGCAGCTCCGGCCTGGGCGGGACTGAGCAGTTCTTC CASSSGLGGTEQFF
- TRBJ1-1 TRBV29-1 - TGCAGCGTCGTACAGGGTGTGGGCACTGAAGCTTTCTTT CSVVQGVGTEAFF
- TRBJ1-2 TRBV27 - TGTGCCAGCAGTTTGGGGTACGGGACACCCTATGGCTACACCTTC CASSLGYGTPYGYTF
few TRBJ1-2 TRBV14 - TGTGCCAGCAGCCAAGTCTCTGTCGCCTATGGCTACACCTTC CASSQVSVAYGYTF
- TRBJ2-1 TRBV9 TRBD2 TGTGCCAGCGCGGTGACTGCGGGAGGGCCACCAAGTGAGCAGTTCTTC CASAVTAGGPPSEQFF
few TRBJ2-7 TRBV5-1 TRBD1 TGCGCCAGCAGCCGTAATGACAGGGGGTCCTACGAGCAGTACTTC CASSRNDRGSYEQYF
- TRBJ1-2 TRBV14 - TGTGCCAGCAGCTCCGGGATGTACTATGGCTACACCTTC CASSSGMYYGYTF
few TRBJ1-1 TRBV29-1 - TGCAGCGTTGACTTGGGGGGCTACAACACTGAAGCTTTCTTT CSVDLGGYNTEAFF
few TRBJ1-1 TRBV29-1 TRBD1 TGCAGCGTTGATTCAGGGGGGACTGAAGCTTTCTTT CSVDSGGTEAFF
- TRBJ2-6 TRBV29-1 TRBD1 TGCAGCGTGGGACAGGGGAGTTCTGGGGCCAACGTCCTGACTTTC CSVGQGSSGANVLTF
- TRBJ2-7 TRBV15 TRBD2 TGTGCCACCAGCAGAGATAGGGCGTCTAGCGGGAGAGTCGACGAGCAGTACTTC CATSRDRASSGRVDEQYF
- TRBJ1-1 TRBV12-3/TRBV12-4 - TGTGCCACCGCGAATCGGACGGGGACTTTCTTT CATANRTGTFF
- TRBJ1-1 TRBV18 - TGTGCCAGCTCACCACATGAAGGGGTCGGCACTGAAGCTTTCTTT CASSPHEGVGTEAFF
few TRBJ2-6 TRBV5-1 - TGCGCCAGCAGCTTGGATCTCTCTGGGGCCAACGTCCTGACTTTC CASSLDLSGANVLTF
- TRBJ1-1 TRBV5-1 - TGCGCCAGCAGCTTGAGCAGGACCCCTGAAGCTTTCTTT CASSLSRTPEAFF
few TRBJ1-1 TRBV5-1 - TGCGCCAGCAGCTTTTGGGGGGTGAACACTGAAGCTTTCTTT CASSFWGVNTEAFF
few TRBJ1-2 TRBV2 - TGTGCCAGCAGTGAACAGGGAGAGTTCTATGGCTACACCTTC CASSEQGEFYGYTF
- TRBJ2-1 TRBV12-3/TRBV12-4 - TGTGCCAGCGCAAAGGACTCGTCTAATAACAATGAGCAGTTCTTC CASAKDSSNNNEQFF
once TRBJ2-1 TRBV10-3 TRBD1 TGTGCCATCAGTGAGGGACAGGGGTACAATGAGCGGTTCTTC CAISEGQGYNERFF
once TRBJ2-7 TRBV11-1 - TGTGCCAGCAGCCCGACCCACAGGGCCGAGCAGTACTTC CASSPTHRAEQYF
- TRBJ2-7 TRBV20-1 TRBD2 TGCAGTGCTTTTCACATTGGGACTAGCGGTACCTACGAGCAGTACTTC CSAFHIGTSGTYEQYF
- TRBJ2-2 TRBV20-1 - TGCAGTGCTAGACGCCGCAAAGCGAACACCGGGGAGCTGTTTTTT CSARRRKANTGELFF
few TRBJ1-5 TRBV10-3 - TGTGCCATCAGTGAGGGGGCTCTCAGCAATCAGCCCCAGCATTTT CAISEGALSNQPQHF
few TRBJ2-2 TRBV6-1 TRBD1 TGTGCCAGCAGTAGCCGAGACAGGGGGACCGGGGAGCTGTTTTTT CASSSRDRGTGELFF
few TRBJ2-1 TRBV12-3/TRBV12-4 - TGTGCCAGCAGTGGGGCTACTCGTCCCCCCTACAATGAGCAGTTCTTC CASSGATRPPYNEQFF
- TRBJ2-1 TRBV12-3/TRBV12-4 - TGTGCCAGCAGTTATCCCCTAACTAAGGACAGCTACAATGAGCAGTTCTTC CASSYPLTKDSYNEQFF
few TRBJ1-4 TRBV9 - TGTGCCAGCAGCGTAGGGGGACATGAGGAAAAACTGTTTTTT CASSVGGHEEKLFF
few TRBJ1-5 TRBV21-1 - TGTGCCAGCAGCAAAGCTTCAATCCCGCAGTCGGATCCCCAGCATTTT CASSKASIPQSDPQHF
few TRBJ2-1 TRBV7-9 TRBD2 TGTGCCAGCAGCTTAGGCCTAGCGGGCATCAGCTACAATGAGCAGTTCTTC CASSLGLAGISYNEQFF
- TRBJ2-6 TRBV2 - TGTGCCAGCAGTGTTGACCTCTTGGGGGCCAACGTCCTGACTTTC CASSVDLLGANVLTF
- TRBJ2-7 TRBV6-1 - TGTGCCAGCAGTGAAAAGAGGGCTCACCGATATTACGAGCAGTACTTC CASSEKRAHRYYEQYF
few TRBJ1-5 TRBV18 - TGTGCCAGCTCATCAGCTGCTGGTCAGCCCCAGCATTTT CASSSAAGQPQHF
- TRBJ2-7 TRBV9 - TGTGCCAGCAGCGTAGGAACGGACAATCCATTTTACGAGCAGTACTTC CASSVGTDNPFYEQYF
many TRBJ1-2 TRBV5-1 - TGCGCCAGCAGCTTGGCCCCACAGTCTTATGGCTACACCTTC CASSLAPQSYGYTF
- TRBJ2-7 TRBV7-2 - TGTGCCAGCAGCTTAGCTCGTGGAGTAAACGAGCAGTACTTC CASSLARGVNEQYF
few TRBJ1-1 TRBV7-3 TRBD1 TGTGCCAGCAGCTTAAACCCGGGACAGGGTGGTGAAGCTTTCTTT CASSLNPGQGGEAFF
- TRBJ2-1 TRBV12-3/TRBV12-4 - TGTGCCAGCAGTTTACGTGAGTCGCAGTTCTTC CASSLRESQFF
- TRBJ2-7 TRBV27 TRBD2 TGTGCCAGCAGTTTCGTTAGCGGGATTTACGAGCAGTACTTC CASSFVSGIYEQYF
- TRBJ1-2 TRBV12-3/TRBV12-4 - TGTGCCAGCAGTTCGAACACCGGGACTTACTATGGCTACACCTTC CASSSNTGTYYGYTF
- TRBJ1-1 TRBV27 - TGTGCCAGCAGTTTATCCCGGGTGAACACTGAAGCTTTCTTT CASSLSRVNTEAFF
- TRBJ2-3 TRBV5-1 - TGCGCCAGCAGCCACCGAGACTGGACAGTAAAATCCACAGATACGCAGTATTTT CASSHRDWTVKSTDTQYF
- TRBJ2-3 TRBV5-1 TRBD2 TGCGCCAGCAGCTTGGGGGACCTAGCGGGATTCACAGATACGCAGTATTTT CASSLGDLAGFTDTQYF
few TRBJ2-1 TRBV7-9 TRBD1 TGTGCCAGCAGCCCACCAACGGGACAGGGGTTGGATGAGCAGTTCTTC CASSPPTGQGLDEQFF